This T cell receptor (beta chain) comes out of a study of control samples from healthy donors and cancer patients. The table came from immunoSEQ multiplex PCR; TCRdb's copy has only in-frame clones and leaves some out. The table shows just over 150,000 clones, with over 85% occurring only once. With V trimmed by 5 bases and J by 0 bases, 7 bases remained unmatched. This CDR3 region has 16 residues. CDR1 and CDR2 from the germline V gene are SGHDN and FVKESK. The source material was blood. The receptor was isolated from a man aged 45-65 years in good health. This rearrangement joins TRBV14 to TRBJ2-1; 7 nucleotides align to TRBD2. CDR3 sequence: CASSAKRGSSYNEQFF. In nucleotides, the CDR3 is TGTGCCAGCAGCGCGAAGCGGGGCAGCTCCTACAATGAGCAGTTCTTC.